The source of this TCR beta chain is a study of cytomegalovirus exposure and HLA in healthy donors (dated by TCRdb to the late 2010s). About the full investigation: An earlier analysis of about 560 of the donors reported around 280 Gb of sequence data and around 120 million unique TCR beta sequences obtained from around 190 million T cells. Roughly 290 gigabases of sequencing data and around 88 million unique TCR sequences made up an early release that covered 500 to 650 HLA-typed donors. Of the 398 genotyped donors, 81% were placed in the genetic ancestry cluster associated with self-reported Caucasian donors. The study was designed to test whether signatures of past pathogen exposure could be identified by cataloging public T cell receptors. Using immunosequencing, the study profiled T cell repertoires from fewer than 850 subjects and related those repertoires to cytomegalovirus serostatus. In addition to the first cohort of roughly 700 subjects, a separate validation cohort of 120 different subjects was used. High-throughput TCR immunosequencing, statistical association of individual TCRs with disease status, and machine learning were combined to predict cytomegalovirus infection status. A later analysis re-examined previously published TCR beta repertoires from about 700 donors and added high-resolution HLA genotyping to investigate patterns of TCR occurrence. Rather than using new phenotypic data, the later analysis identified candidate immune exposures from TCR beta sequences and from how often those sequences occurred across donors. In an earlier analysis of 550 to 700 of the donors, high-throughput TCR beta sequencing was used to judge whether each TCR beta V gene segment behaved as functional or pseudogenic. Alongside the repertoire data, information on donor age, sex, ethnicity and CMV serostatus was compiled. A later genetic analysis took genome-wide SNP genotypes for about 60% of the roughly 670 donors and used that subset as a discovery cohort. Every discovery cohort repertoire had been produced on one sequencing platform. HLA typing covered class I and class II loci at four-digit resolution. The number of typed donors differed by locus: 629-630 for A, B, C, DRB1 and DQB1; 500 to 550 for DQA1; roughly 600 for DPA1; and about 450 for DPB1. A few DR-DQ haplotypes were treated as single units for association and clustering because of strong linkage in the cohort. Among 398 genotyped donors of the cohort, an average of about 240,000 unique TCR beta nucleotide sequences were sequenced per donor, about a sixth of them non-productive.

Library preparation employed the immunoSEQ multiplex PCR assay. The multiplex PCR relied on a mix of 60 forward primers for TCR Vbeta segments and 13 reverse primers for TCR Jbeta segments. Amplification of the CDR3 region of rearranged TCR beta genes was performed with a multiplex PCR assay on genomic DNA. Amplified TCR beta libraries were sequenced as 87-base-pair reads on the Illumina HiSeq System. As for the authors' bioinformatics: Across the 500 to 850 repertoires, a later analysis counted some 81 million unique TCR beta chains, 8.5 million to 12 million of which were shared by at least two donors. Raw reads were error-corrected and collapsed into unique sequences with a nearest-neighbor algorithm that merged closely related sequences to remove PCR and sequencing errors. CDR3 sequences were aligned to IMGT reference sequences to assign V, D and J gene segments. Each retained sequence needed at least a six-nucleotide match to both a V gene segment and a J gene segment. A rearrangement counted as productive if the CDR3 had no stop codons and remained in frame with V and J, and every other rearrangement counted as non-productive. CDR3 was defined by IMGT convention, running from the second conserved V-encoded cysteine to the conserved J-encoded phenylalanine. Sequences without an unambiguous match to a single V gene segment were excluded from the earlier analysis of over 500 of the donors. An earlier analysis of 550 to 650 of the donors classified V segments as functional when productive rearrangements were above 56.7% and as segregating when the standard deviation between donors was above 5%. To diagnose cytomegalovirus status from the catalog of TCR beta chain sequences, a statistical classification framework was built. In a later analysis, V and J genes were assigned by comparing TCR nucleotide sequences against IMGT/GENE-DB human TR gene sequences. The TCRdist pipeline was used in a later analysis to assign CDR3 sequences and most-parsimonious VDJ recombination scenarios. In a later analysis, each TCR beta chain was defined by its CDR3 amino acid sequence together with its V-gene family, and reads lacking a unique V-gene family were excluded. To address suspected cross-contamination and a sequencing artifact, a later analysis removed 592 highly shared, low-generation-probability nucleotide sequences. For each public chain, a later analysis derived a clonal expansion index from normalized ranks of inferred template counts within each repertoire. In a later analysis, generation probabilities were computed using a VDJ recombination model fitted to out-of-frame rearrangements, and the results were checked against IGoR. In a later analysis, hypergeometric tests were used to score TCR-TCR, TCR-HLA and TCR-CMV co-occurrence, with a repertoire-size bias correction applied to TCR pairs. False discovery rates were estimated in a later analysis by permuting HLA or CMV assignments 20 times. In a later analysis, co-occurring TCRs were grouped using DBSCAN, and TCRdist sequence similarity was added for clustering within HLA-allele-positive subsets. Repertoires with fewer than 30,000 or more than 120,000 public chains were left out of co-occurrence clustering, as were a handful of repertoires with anomalous nucleotide sharing. The table was pulled from immuneACCESS by TCRdb, which kept in-frame rearrangements only. Such tables lose some clones; where checked, under half of the loss comes from unresolved V genes, and the rest has no known cause. V, J and clone size were drawn from that table, and D and trimming were deduced from the DNA. The sample table contains around 130,000 clones; only one count was recorded for 77% of them. The ten biggest clones cover approximately 5.5% of the sample.

The germline V gene (reference sequence) provides CDR1 MNHEY and CDR2 SMNVEV. From its cysteine to its phenylalanine, the CDR3 spans 11 amino acids. The read is trimmed to its CDR3 DNA, 33 bases read in frame from base 1. Here V drops 10 bases and J drops 12 bases, and the junction holds 11 bases not matched to any gene. What the study reported, not specific to this receptor: The study gave a list of 150 to 200 TCR beta chains associated with cytomegalovirus. According to a later analysis, parvovirus B19, influenza, CMV and Epstein-Barr virus appeared linked to several top co-occurrence clusters. In a later genetic analysis, fewer N-insertions in productive TCRs were reported among donors in an Asian-associated ancestry cluster than the roughly 700-donor mean. The classifier was reported to diagnose cytomegalovirus status with high specificity and sensitivity in both the original and validation cohorts. A further reported finding was that TCR beta sequences accurately predicted the HLA-A and HLA-B alleles for most subjects in the first cohort. In a later analysis, the rate of TCR association differed among HLA loci, with DRB1 alleles having the most associated TCRs and HLA-C alleles having the fewest. The 87-base-pair reads could not distinguish some IMGT-functional V segments, including TRBV6-2 and TRBV6-3, so those segments were excluded. An earlier analysis of approximately 590 of the donors showed that most TCR beta V segments appeared in productive rearrangements either about 87% or about 30% of the time, which broadly matched IMGT annotations. Only TCR beta chains were sequenced in this cohort, and the absence of alpha or paired-chain data limited detectable features. A group of highly shared sequence variants was considered likely to be a technical artifact of the sequencing pipeline. Correlated functional status among segregating V segments might reflect linkage disequilibrium, but an unknown experimental factor could not be ruled out. It was suggested by the authors that the approach could potentially be generalized to other disease states and immunological phenotypes. Roughly uniform sequencing depth across donors was assumed in presence/absence analyses, although this assumption may not hold. Three of the identified cytomegalovirus-associated TCR beta chains were confirmed in vitro to be specific for cytomegalovirus antigens. Because counts were too low, roughly 18 rarely observed V segments, including chromosome 9 orphons, were left out of the earlier analysis of about 500 of the donors. Assigning TCR associations to individual alleles was difficult when HLA alleles, especially DR and DQ, strongly co-occurred. Compared with equally common non-associated chains, HLA-associated TCR beta chains in a later analysis were more clonally expanded and had lower generation probabilities. An association between a missense DCLRE1C variant and V-gene and J-gene trimming of TCR beta chains was found in a later genetic analysis and replicated in an independent cohort. Most TCR sequences were seen in very few donors, while some public TCRs were found in many individuals. Specific HLA alleles were associated with 18,000 or so TCR beta sequences at a false discovery rate of 0.05 in a later analysis. Because HLA typing was unavailable for some donors at each locus, only the typed subset was used in association tests. In a later analysis, most CMV-associated TCR beta chains were found to appear HLA-restricted, with HLA associations seemingly driven largely by CMV exposure. CMV serostatus was the only immune exposure information available for the cohort.

The cohort consisted of 600 to 700 healthy bone marrow donors. At the time of sampling, every cohort member was nominally healthy, though immune exposures that went unrecorded were likely present. The donor was CMV seropositive and belonged to the group of 250 to 300 seropositive cohort members. A peripheral blood sample was provided by each donor, and peripheral blood mononuclear cells were used for TCR beta sequencing. Genomic DNA was extracted from the blood cell samples with the Qiagen DNeasy Blood Extraction Kit. This clone was detected once. Its antigen is unknown. The record has no base qualities; no much larger clone is one base away.

The receptor was isolated from a young man in good health and CMV-seropositive. Sequencing was carried out using PBMCs. This sequence uses TRBV27 and TRBJ1-2; the central 7 bases match TRBD1. The DNA sequence is as follows: TGTGCCACCAGACAGGGTTATTGGGACACCTTC. Its protein is CATRQGYWDTF.